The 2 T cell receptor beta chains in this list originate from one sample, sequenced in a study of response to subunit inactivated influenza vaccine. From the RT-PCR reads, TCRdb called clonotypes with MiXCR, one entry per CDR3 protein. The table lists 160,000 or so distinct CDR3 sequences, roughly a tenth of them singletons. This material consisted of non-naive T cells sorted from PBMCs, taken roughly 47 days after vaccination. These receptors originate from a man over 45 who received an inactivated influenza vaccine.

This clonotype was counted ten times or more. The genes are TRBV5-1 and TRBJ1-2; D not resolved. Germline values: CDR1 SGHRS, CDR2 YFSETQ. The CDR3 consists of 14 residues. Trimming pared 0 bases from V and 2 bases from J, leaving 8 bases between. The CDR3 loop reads CASSLALGNYGYTF. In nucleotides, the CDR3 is TGCGCCAGCAGCTTGGCCCTCGGCAACTATGGCTACACCTTC.

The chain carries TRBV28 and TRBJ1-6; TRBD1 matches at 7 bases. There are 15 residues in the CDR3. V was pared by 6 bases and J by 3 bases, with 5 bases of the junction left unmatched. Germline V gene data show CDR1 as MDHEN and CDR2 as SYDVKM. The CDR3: CASRGDRNYNSPLHF. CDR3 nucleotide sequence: TGTGCCAGCAGGGGGGACAGAAACTATAATTCACCCCTCCACTTT.